This T cell receptor beta chain emerged from a study of immune heterogeneity within non-small cell lung tumors. Overall study: Of the tumors, several were squamous cell, 10 non-squamous, and 1 not otherwise specified.

Germline V gene lookup returns CDR1 DFQATT and CDR2 SNEGSKA (reference sequence). Deletions cut 0 bases from V and 2 bases from J, with 2 bases between. CDR3 length: 11 residues. Multiplex PCR employing 32 V and 13 J primers generated amplicons of the TCR beta CDR3. Each CDR3 protein is one row after TCRdb ran MiXCR on the multiplex PCR reads. The table has some 2,200 distinct CDR3 sequences, approximately 24% seen once. This clonotype is labeled large (0.1 to 1%). Antigen specificity is unknown. Bulk tumor genomic DNA constituted the template, at 450 to 700 ng per sample. Spaced far apart, several biopsies were taken from each primary tumor during surgery. Patients underwent curative surgery for non-small cell lung cancer (untreated and newly diagnosed). Study results and caveats: Both recurring identical dominant CDR3 beta clonotypes and site-unique high-frequency clones were observed across tumor sites within a patient.

The sample consisted of lung tumor tissue. The receptor's source is a woman aged 55-70 years with non-small cell lung cancer. The rearrangement uses TRBV20-1 and TRBJ2-7; no clear D gene. Here the CDR3 reads CSARETYEQYF. Here the CDR3 DNA reads TGCAGTGCTAGAGAGACCTACGAGCAGTACTTC.